This T cell receptor (beta chain) was captured by sequencing in a study of T cells in Graves' hyperthyroidism and ophthalmopathy. Trimming took 8 bases from V and 5 from J, leaving 12 bases between them. Germline V gene data show CDR1 as MNHEY and CDR2 as SVGEGT. The CDR3 is 12 amino acids. It was at first hyperthyroidism diagnosis, before any ophthalmopathy symptoms, that the blood sample was taken. TCR beta CDR3 region amplification was performed from RNA transcripts. HTBI primers were used for first-round RT-PCR of the TCR CDR3. MiXCR, applied by TCRdb to the multiplex PCR reads, yields one record per CDR3 protein. The sample shows 730,000 or so distinct CDR3 sequences, 15% to 20% of them seen only once.

This TCR came from a woman aged 45-59 years with Graves' hyperthyroidism that later progressed to Graves' ophthalmopathy. The gene calls are TRBV6-2 or TRBV6-3 and TRBJ1-1, with D uncertain. What was sequenced was blood. CDR3 protein: CASVSGRTEAFF. Written as DNA, the CDR3 is TGTGCCAGCGTGTCGGGGAGGACTGAAGCTTTCTTT.